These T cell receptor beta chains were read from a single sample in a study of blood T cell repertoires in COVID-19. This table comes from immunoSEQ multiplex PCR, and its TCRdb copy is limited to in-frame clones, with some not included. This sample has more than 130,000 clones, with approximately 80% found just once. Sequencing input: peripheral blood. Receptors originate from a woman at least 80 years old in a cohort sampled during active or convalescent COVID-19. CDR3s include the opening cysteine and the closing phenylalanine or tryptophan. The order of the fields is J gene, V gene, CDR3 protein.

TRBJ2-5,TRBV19,CASSFVFGQETQYF
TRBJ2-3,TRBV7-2,CASSSSFGSDTQYF
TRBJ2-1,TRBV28,CASSSRPGGYNEQFF
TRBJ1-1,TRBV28,CASSFYVSMRPRAFF
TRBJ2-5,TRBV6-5,CASSYDAGRQTQYF
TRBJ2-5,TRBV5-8,CASSLVLGTFKETQYF
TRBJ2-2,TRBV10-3,CAAAAQLPGAGELFF
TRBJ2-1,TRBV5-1,CASADSPAGYNEQFF
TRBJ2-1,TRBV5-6,CASSLRGGSYNEQFF
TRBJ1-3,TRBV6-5,CASSYTGSGNTIYF
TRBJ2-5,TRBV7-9,CASSSRSLAGGRETQYF
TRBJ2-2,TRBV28,CASIWGSTGELFF
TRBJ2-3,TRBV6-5,CASSLGPTDTQYF
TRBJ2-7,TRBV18,CASSPPSASSYEQYF
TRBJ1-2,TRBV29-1,CSVRTGGSYYGYTF
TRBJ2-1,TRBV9,CASSPLPIYNEQFF
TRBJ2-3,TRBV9,CASSWRDWATDTQYF
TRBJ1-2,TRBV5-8,CASSLWSQPNYGYTF
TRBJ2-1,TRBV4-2,CASSQLGLAGGFNEQFF
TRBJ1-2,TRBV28,CASSSQGPTWGYTF
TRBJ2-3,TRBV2,CASRRVADTQYF
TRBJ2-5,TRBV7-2,CASSKITEETQYF
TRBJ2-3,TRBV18,CASSPQGLAGALSTQYF
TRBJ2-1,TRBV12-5,CASGLFRNEQFF
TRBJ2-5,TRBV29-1,CSVERGSETQYF
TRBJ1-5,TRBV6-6,CASSYSGGNQPQHF
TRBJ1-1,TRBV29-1,CSAQGAREAFF
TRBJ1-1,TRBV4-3,CASSLGLNTEAFF
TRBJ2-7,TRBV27,CASGQGAYEQYF
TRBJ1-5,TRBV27,CASSWGQNQPQHF
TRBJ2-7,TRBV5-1,CASSPGTAEYEQYF
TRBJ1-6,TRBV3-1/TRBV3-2,CASSLAGQGLISPLHF
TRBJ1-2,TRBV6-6,CASSYDTGWGGYTF
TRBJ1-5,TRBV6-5,CASSYRSHQPQHF
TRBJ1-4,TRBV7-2,CASSLVGGYLVNEKLFF
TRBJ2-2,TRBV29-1,CSVTSGTITGELFF
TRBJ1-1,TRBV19,CASSIVIGQGEAFF
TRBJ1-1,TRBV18,CASSPQTGSGTEAFF
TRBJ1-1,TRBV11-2,CASSSSDTEAFF
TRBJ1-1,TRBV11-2,CASSLAGGTEAFF
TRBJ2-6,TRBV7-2,CASSYQLAGANVLTF
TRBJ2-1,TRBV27,CASRARTGSSYNEQFF
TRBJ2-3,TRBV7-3,CASSPLPIDTQYF
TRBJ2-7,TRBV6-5,CASTRDNYEQYF
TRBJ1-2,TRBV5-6,CASSLPGQTRGGYTF
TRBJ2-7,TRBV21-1,CASSKGGGGSYEQYF
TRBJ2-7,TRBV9,CASSPQGTGLMNEQYF
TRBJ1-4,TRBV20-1,CSASPGDRETEKLFF
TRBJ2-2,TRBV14,CASRKAGVTGELFF
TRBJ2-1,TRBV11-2,CASSLFPPGQFF
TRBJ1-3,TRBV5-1,CASSLGIFGNTIYF
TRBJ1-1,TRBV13,CASSLGRGQVRYGNTEAFF
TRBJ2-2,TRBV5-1,CASTRQGANTGELFF
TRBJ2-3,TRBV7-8,CASRRVASGGTDTQYF